These 5 T cell receptor beta chains were sequenced from one sample in a study of cytomegalovirus exposure and HLA in healthy donors. Amplification used 60 Vbeta primers and 13 Jbeta primers. The table came from immunoSEQ multiplex PCR; TCRdb's copy has only in-frame clones and leaves some out. The profile shows roughly 110,000 clones, over 65% of them singletons. The material sequenced was PBMCs. The source is a woman aged 25 to 39 in good health and CMV-seronegative.

The chain is built from TRBV7-9 and TRBJ1-5; 7 positions match TRBD1. Per the germline V gene, CDR1 is SEHNR and CDR2 is FQNEAQ (reference sequence). V lost 6 bases to trimming and J lost 5 bases; unmatched junction nucleotides: 7. This CDR3 has 14 residues. The CDR3 protein is CASSYTGAHQPQHF. The CDR3 nucleotides read TGTGCCAGCAGTTATACAGGGGCCCATCAGCCCCAGCATTTT. The full variable domain, with the rest looked up from reference TRBV7-9 and TRBJ1-5, is DTGVSQNPRHKITKRGQNVTFRCDPISEHNRLYWYRQTLGQGPEFLTYFQNEAQLEKSRLLSDRFSAERPKGSFSTLEIQRTEQGDSAMYLCASSYTGAHQPQHFGDGTRLSIL.

V gene TRBV6-6 combines with J gene TRBJ1-1, with D uncertain. The CDR3 totals 16 residues. The germline V gene has CDR1 MNHNY and CDR2 SVGAGI (reference sequence). With 4 bases removed from V and 4 bases from J, the gap between germline ends came to 19 bases. As DNA, the CDR3 is TGTGCCAGCAGTTCCGGGATAGCTGGGGTTTCCACTGAAGCTTTCTTT. Translation gives CASSSGIAGVSTEAFF.

The CDR3 region has the DNA TGTGCCAGCAGCTCAGGGGTCAACGAGCAGTACTTC. The encoded protein is CASSSGVNEQYF. This chain uses TRBV7-6 with TRBJ2-7; D is possibly TRBD1 (6 bases). V was cut by 4 bases and J by 5 bases, with 9 bases left in between. CDR3 length: 12 amino acids. Germline loops: CDR1 SGHVS, CDR2 FNYEAQ.

V usage is TRBV18 and J usage is TRBJ1-4; D is undetermined. V shed 5 bases and J shed 1 base, with 8 bases lying between them. The CDR3 is 14 amino acids. Germline V gene data show CDR1 as KGHSH and CDR2 as LQKENI. Here the CDR3 DNA reads TGTGCCAGCTCAGCCCGGGGAACTAATGAAAAACTGTTTTTT. Amino acid sequence: CASSARGTNEKLFF.

This chain connects TRBV6-5 to TRBJ1-1, with TRBD1 matching over 10 bases. The V gene's germline CDR1 is MNHEY and CDR2 SVGAGI. The CDR3 spans 15 residues. The J segment lost 4 bases and the V segment lost 7 bases, leaving 9 bases of the junction unmatched. DNA of the CDR3: TGTGCCAGCACTTTGGCGGGACAGGGGAGCACTGAAGCTTTCTTT. Its protein product is CASTLAGQGSTEAFF.